The text below deals with one T cell receptor (beta chain). Participant ages covered roughly 18 to 89 years across 24 US areas. These data belong to a study of blood T cell repertoires in COVID-19. Study background: The United States, Italy and Spain supplied acute and convalescent COVID-19 samples. Sample material is recorded as cDNA or gDNA derived from T cells, B-cell-depleted T cells, or PBMCs.

From germline, CDR1 is LGHDT and CDR2 YNNKEL (reference sequence). V gave up 3 bases and J gave up 10 bases; unmatched junction bases: 4. The CDR3 is 15 residues long. Authors' data handling: How many nucleated cells were present was estimated from reference gene primer amplification. TCRdb's copy holds only in-frame clones and misses some; the assay was immunoSEQ multiplex PCR. V, J and clone size are taken as reported in that table, and D and trimming were inferred from the DNA itself. The sample contains a few hundred thousand clones, about 87% of which appear only once. The sequence was collected from a woman aged 40 to 50 with acute COVID-19. The sequenced sample was PBMCs or T cells enriched from blood (not recorded which). V is TRBV3-1 (or the pseudogene TRBV3-2) and J is TRBJ1-6; TRBD1 agrees at 12 bases. DNA for the CDR3: TGTGCCAGCAGCCAGTGGGACAGGGGGCGATCACCCCTCCACTTT. Amino acids: CASSQWDRGRSPLHF.